One TCR beta chain is described in this entry. The antigen this receptor binds is unknown. One base away there is no much larger clone; base qualities are not given. The CDR3 regions of human TCRbeta chains were analyzed by immunosequencing. On the study's bioinformatics: TCRs in the repertoires were compared against a reference library of SARS-CoV-2-specific TCRs that had been generated with the MIRA antigen-specificity platform. Breadth was defined as the fraction of unique TCRs that were SARS-CoV-2-associated. Depth was defined as the fraction of total T cells that were SARS-CoV-2-associated. Using the MIRA data, every spike-specific TCR was mapped to the spike region that the TCR reacted to and assigned to either a CD4 or a CD8 class. Log10-transformed breadth and depth values were compared by one-way ANOVA with Sidak's multiple comparisons tests. The immuneACCESS repertoire file appears here via TCRdb, limited to in-frame rearrangements. These files lack a portion of the clones; in checked studies, under half of the deficit traces to unresolved V genes, and the cause of the others is not known. V, J and clone size are taken as reported in that table, and D and trimming were inferred from the DNA itself. The sample table records around 150,000 clones; around nine tenths of these occur just once. The top ten clones comprise under 4% of the sample.

This sample is drawn from a study of T cell responses to AZD1222 COVID-19 vaccine (dated by TCRdb to about 2021). The study in broad terms: A total of about 230 trial participants underwent TCR sequencing, of whom approximately 210 received two doses of AZD1222 and 26 received two doses of the MenACWY control vaccine. Trial participants were enrolled into age subgroups of 18-55, 56-69 and 70-plus years, which contained about 150, 28 and 57 TCR-sequenced participants, respectively.

The sample's time point label, in plain terms: about 28 days (+/-7) after the second vaccine dose. Because spike-specific TCR depth and breadth did not differ between the two schedules, AZD1222 recipients who got a second dose at roughly 4 weeks were pooled with those who got a second dose at roughly 12 weeks. Vaccinee samples came from UK trials COV001 and COV002, including a single-blind randomized controlled phase 2/3 trial of AZD1222 (ChAdOx1 nCoV-19) in healthy adults. For TCRbeta chain sequencing, PBMC samples were collected from trial participants at day 0 and at day 28 after the second dose. What the work shows at the level of the full study, not this receptor alone: Reportedly, almost half of the unique spike-specific TCRs recognized epitopes lying outside the regions that are mutated in the B.1.351 and B.1.1.7 variants. Vaccine-associated CD4 TCRs spanned the whole spike protein, with dominant responses in regions 160-218 and 743-854. Spike-specific TCR breadth and depth rose significantly after two AZD1222 doses compared with day 0 and with MenACWY recipients. The 56-69-year group was small, and its depth increase did not reach significance, likely because of low power. Conclusions about previously exposed vaccinees are limited, since just a handful of AZD1222 recipients were seropositive for SARS-CoV-2 at baseline. Because no day 14 peak-response samples were available, the repertoires could be characterized only after the peak T cell response. Participants were mostly white British, with more females than males. The authors suggested clonal diversity may have been underestimated.

The sample here was peripheral blood, taken 28 days after the second AZD1222 dose. The TCR was taken from an adult who received the AZD1222 COVID-19 vaccine.

The CDR3 in this case is CASSQEGSGYGYTF. The nucleotides are TGTGCCAGCAGCCAAGAAGGGTCTGGCTATGGCTACACCTTC. The rearrangement joined TRBV3-1 (or the pseudogene TRBV3-2) to TRBJ1-2, with the D segment identity uncertain. For CDR1 and CDR2, the germline V gene (reference sequence) lists LGHDT and YNNKEL. Deletion took 0 bases off V and 4 bases off J, with a span of 9 bases between the germline ends. The CDR3 numbers 14 residues from cysteine through phenylalanine. Solely the CDR3 DNA is kept, with 42 bases framed from the first base.